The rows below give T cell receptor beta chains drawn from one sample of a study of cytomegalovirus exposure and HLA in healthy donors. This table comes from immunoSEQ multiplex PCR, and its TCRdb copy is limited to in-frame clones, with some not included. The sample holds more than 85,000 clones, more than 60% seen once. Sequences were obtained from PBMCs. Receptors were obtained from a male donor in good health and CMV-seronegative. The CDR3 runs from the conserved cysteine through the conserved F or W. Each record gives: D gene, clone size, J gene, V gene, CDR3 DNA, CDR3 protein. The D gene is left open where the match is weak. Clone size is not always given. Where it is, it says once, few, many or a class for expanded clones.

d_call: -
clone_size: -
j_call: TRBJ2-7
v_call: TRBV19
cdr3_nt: TGTGCCAGTAGAAGGGCTAGCGCGTCCTACGAGCAGTACTTC
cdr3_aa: CASRRASASYEQYF

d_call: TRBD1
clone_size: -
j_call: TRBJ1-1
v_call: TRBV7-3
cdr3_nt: TGTGCCAGCAGCTCGGGACAGACTATGAACACTGAAGCTTTCTTT
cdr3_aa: CASSSGQTMNTEAFF

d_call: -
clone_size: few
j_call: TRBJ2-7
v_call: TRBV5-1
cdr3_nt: TGCGCCAGCAGGGGCGGGTACGAGCAGTACTTC
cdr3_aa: CASRGGYEQYF

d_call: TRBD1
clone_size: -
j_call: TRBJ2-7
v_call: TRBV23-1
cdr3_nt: TGCGCCAGCAGTCAACAGGGGGCGCGAGCCCCCCTAGGGAGGGAGCAGTACTTC
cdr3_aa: CASSQQGARAPLGREQYF

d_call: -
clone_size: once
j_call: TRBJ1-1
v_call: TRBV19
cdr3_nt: TGTGCCAGTAGTATAACCGGTGTATACACTGAAGCTTTCTTT
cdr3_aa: CASSITGVYTEAFF

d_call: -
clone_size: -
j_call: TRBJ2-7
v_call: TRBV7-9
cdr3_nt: TGTTCCAGCAGCTTCCGGTACGAGCAGTACTTC
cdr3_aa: CSSSFRYEQYF

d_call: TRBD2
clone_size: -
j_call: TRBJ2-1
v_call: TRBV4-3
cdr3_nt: TGCGCCAGCAGCCAAGGCCCTTTAGCGGGCTCCTACAATGAGCAGTTCTTC
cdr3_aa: CASSQGPLAGSYNEQFF

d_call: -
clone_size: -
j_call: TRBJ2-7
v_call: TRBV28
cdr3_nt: TGTGCCAGCAGCCGCAGGCTTAACCCTAACTACGAGCAGTACTTC
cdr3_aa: CASSRRLNPNYEQYF

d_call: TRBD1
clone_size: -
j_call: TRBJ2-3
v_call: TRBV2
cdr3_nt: TGTGCCAGCAGAGCACCGGGACAGTGGGCGGCAGATACGCAGTATTTT
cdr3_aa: CASRAPGQWAADTQYF

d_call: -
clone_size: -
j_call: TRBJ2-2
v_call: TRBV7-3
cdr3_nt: TGTTCCAGCAGCCAGTACACCGGGGAGCTGTTTTTT
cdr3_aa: CSSSQYTGELFF

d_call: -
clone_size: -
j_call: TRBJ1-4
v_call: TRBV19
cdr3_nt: TGTGCCAGTATGGGGCCGAATGAAAAACTGTTTTTT
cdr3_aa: CASMGPNEKLFF

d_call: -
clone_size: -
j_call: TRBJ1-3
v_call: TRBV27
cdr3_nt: TGTGCCAGCAGTGTAACGGGTGGAAACACCATATATTTT
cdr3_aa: CASSVTGGNTIYF

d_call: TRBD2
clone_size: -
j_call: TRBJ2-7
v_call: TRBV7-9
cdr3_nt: TGTGCCAGCAGCTCTCATTTAGCGGGAGAATACGAGCAGTACTTC
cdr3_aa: CASSSHLAGEYEQYF

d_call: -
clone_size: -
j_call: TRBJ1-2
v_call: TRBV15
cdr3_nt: TGTGCCACCAGCGACAGATCATACGGCTACACCTTC
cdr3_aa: CATSDRSYGYTF

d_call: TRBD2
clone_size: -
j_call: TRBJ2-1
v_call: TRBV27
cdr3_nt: TGTGCCACCCGCGGGACTAGCGGGAGGGAGATTTACAATGAGCAGTTCTTC
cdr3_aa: CATRGTSGREIYNEQFF

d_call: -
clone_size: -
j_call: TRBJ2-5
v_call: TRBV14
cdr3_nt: TGTGCCAGCAGCCAAGGTTCGGAGACCCAGTACTTC
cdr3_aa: CASSQGSETQYF

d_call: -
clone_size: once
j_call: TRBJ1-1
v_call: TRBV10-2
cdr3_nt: TGCGCCAGCAGGAAAACAGGGAACACTGAAGCTTTCTTT
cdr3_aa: CASRKTGNTEAFF

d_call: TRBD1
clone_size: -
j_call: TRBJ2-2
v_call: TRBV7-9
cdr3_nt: TGTGCCAGCAGTCCAACAGGGGCGGCCGGGGAGCTGTTTTTT
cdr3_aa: CASSPTGAAGELFF

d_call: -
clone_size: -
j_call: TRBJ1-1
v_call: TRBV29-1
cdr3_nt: TGCAGCGTCCGGCGGAGCGTAAACACTGAAGCTTTCTTT
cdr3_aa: CSVRRSVNTEAFF

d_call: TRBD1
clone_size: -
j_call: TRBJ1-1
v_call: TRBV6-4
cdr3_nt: TGTGCCAGCAGTGATCCCTACACAGGGGAAAGATCAACTGAAGCTTTCTTT
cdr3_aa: CASSDPYTGERSTEAFF

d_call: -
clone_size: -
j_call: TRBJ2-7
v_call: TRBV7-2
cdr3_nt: TGTGCCAGCAGCGAACGGGGGGCGAGCTCCTACGAGCAGTACTTC
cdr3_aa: CASSERGASSYEQYF

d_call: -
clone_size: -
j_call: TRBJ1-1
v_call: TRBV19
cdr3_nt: TGTGCAAGTAGTGTAGCCGCAGGGGATTTTACTGAAGCTTTCTTT
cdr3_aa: CASSVAAGDFTEAFF

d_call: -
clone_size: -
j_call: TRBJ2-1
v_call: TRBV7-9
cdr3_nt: TGTGCCAGCAGCTTAGCGGGGAGCAAGTTCTTC
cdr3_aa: CASSLAGSKFF

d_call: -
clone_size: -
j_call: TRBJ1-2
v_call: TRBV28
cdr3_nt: TGTGCCAGCAGTCCAACCGGCTATGGCTACACCTTC
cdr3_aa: CASSPTGYGYTF

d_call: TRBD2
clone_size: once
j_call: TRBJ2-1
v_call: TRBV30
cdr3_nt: TGTGCCTGGAGTGGTGGGGTTCCAGCGGGGGGCTCCTACAATGAGCAGTTCTTC
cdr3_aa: CAWSGGVPAGGSYNEQFF

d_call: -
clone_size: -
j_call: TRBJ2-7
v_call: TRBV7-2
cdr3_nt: TGTGCCAGCAGCTTAGGTTACAGAACTCTCCGCGAGCAGTACTTC
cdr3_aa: CASSLGYRTLREQYF

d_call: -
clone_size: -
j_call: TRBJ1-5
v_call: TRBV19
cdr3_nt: TGTGCCAGTAGTATACGGTGGTCTAGCAATCAGCCCCAGCATTTT
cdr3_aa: CASSIRWSSNQPQHF

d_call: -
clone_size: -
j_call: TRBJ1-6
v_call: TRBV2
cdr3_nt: TGTGCCAGCGTTCTGGACAGTGCTCAATCACCCCTCCACTTT
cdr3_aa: CASVLDSAQSPLHF

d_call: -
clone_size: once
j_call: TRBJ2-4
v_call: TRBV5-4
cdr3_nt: TGTGCCAGCAGCTTCCCAGAGGGTGATCAGTACTTC
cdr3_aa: CASSFPEGDQYF

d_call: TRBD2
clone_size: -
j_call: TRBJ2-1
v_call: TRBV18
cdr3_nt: TGTGCCAGCGCTATAGCGGGAGTGGGAAGCAATGAGCAGTTCTTC
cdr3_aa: CASAIAGVGSNEQFF

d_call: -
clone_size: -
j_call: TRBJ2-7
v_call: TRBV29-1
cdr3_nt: TGCAGCGCCCAGGGTGGGAAGATACCCTACGAGCAGTACTTC
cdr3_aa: CSAQGGKIPYEQYF

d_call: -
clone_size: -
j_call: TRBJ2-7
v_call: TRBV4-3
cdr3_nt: TGCGCCAGCAGCCAAGCTTCAGGGGCGGTCTACGAGCAGTACTTC
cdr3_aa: CASSQASGAVYEQYF

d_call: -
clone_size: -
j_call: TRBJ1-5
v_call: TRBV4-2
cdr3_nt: TGTGCCAGCAGCCAAGTCCACGTCGGCTCCGGGGGTGGCAATCAGCCCCAGCATTTT
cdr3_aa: CASSQVHVGSGGGNQPQHF

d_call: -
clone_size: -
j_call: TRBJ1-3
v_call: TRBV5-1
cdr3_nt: TGCGCCAGCGCCCCTGACCGGAGCTCTGGAAACACCATATATTTT
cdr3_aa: CASAPDRSSGNTIYF

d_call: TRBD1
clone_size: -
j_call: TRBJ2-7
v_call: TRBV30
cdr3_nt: TGTGCCTGGAGTGCTGCCGGGACAGGCTTGAGCGAGCAGTACTTC
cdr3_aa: CAWSAAGTGLSEQYF

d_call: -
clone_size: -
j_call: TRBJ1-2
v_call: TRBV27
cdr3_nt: TGTGCCAGCAGCCCATCGGGGGGCGAGGTTGGCTATGGCTACACCTTC
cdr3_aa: CASSPSGGEVGYGYTF

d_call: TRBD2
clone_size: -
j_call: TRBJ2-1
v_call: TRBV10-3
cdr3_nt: TGTGCCACCGCCCGACTAGCGGGCGGGTCGGAAGAGCAGTTCTTC
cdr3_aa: CATARLAGGSEEQFF

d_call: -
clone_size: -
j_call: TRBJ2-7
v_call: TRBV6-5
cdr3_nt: TGTGCCAGCAGTACGGCCTACGAGCAGTACTTC
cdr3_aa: CASSTAYEQYF

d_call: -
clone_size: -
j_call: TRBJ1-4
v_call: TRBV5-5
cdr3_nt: TGTGCCAGCAGCTTGGTGCTAGGTAATGAAAAACTGTTTTTT
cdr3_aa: CASSLVLGNEKLFF

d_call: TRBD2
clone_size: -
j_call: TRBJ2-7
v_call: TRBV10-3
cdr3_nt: TGTGCCATCAGGAATCAGGGAGGGTACTACGAGCAGTACTTC
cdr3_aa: CAIRNQGGYYEQYF

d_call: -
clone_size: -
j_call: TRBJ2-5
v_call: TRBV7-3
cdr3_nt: TGTGCCAGCAGCTTAACAGGGGCTGAGACCCAGTACTTC
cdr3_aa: CASSLTGAETQYF

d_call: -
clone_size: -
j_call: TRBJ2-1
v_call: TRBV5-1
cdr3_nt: TGCGCCAGCAGAACCAGCAGGGGGGCCCAAAATGAGCAGTTCTTC
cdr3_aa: CASRTSRGAQNEQFF

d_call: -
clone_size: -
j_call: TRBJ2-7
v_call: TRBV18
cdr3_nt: TGTGCCAGCTCACCAGAGGCTACCTACGAGCAGTACTTC
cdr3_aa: CASSPEATYEQYF

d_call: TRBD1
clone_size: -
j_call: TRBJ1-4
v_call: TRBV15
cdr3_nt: TGTGCCACCAGCGAGAGACAGGGGGGGACTGAAAAACTGTTTTTT
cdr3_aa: CATSERQGGTEKLFF

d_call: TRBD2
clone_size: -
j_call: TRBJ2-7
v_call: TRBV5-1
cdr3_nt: TGCGCCAGTGGGGGGACTAGTGGGAACGAGCAGTACTTC
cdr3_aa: CASGGTSGNEQYF

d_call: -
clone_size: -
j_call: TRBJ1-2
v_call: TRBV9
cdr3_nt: TGTGCCAGCAGCACCAGCGAGGACTCCCCCTATGGCTACACCTTC
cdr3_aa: CASSTSEDSPYGYTF

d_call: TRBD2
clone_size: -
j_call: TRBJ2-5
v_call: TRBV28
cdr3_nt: TGTGCCAGCAGGGGAACTAGCGTCCAAGAGACCCAGTACTTC
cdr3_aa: CASRGTSVQETQYF

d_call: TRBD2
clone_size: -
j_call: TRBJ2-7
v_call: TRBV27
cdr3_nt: TGTGCCAGCAGTCTAGGGACTAGCGGGTTGTACGAGCAGTACTTC
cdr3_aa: CASSLGTSGLYEQYF